These T cell receptor beta chains were read from a single sample in a study of metastatic and nonmetastatic thyroid tumors. TCRdb recomputed clones from the PCR reads via MiXCR. Among about 40,000 clones listed, 28% were seen once. The sequenced sample was blood. The receptor set was obtained from a male donor with papillary thyroid cancer or a benign thyroid nodule (not recorded which). Some clones in this sample may be carry-over from other donors' samples. CDR3s leave out the opening cysteine and the closing phenylalanine or tryptophan. Fields, in order: V gene, D gene, J gene, CDR3 protein. D genes are given only for firm matches.

v_call: TRBV4-1; d_call: TRBD2; j_call: TRBJ2-3; cdr3_aa: ASSQGRAGAGSTDTQY
v_call: TRBV6-2/TRBV6-3; d_call: .; j_call: TRBJ1-1; cdr3_aa: ASSRDTEAF
v_call: TRBV27; d_call: .; j_call: TRBJ2-2; cdr3_aa: ASNSGQFPTGELF
v_call: TRBV6-1; d_call: .; j_call: TRBJ2-7; cdr3_aa: ASSPSFGGLDEQY
v_call: TRBV2; d_call: TRBD2; j_call: TRBJ2-7; cdr3_aa: ALTGSGNSPYEQC
v_call: TRBV25-1; d_call: TRBD1; j_call: TRBJ2-2; cdr3_aa: ASSSTGSGTGELF
v_call: TRBV20-1; d_call: TRBD2; j_call: TRBJ2-2; cdr3_aa: SARPGGNTGELF
v_call: TRBV20-1; d_call: .; j_call: TRBJ2-1; cdr3_aa: SAQTGMRFGNEQF
v_call: TRBV28; d_call: TRBD1; j_call: TRBJ2-2; cdr3_aa: ASSLMGQLNTGELF
v_call: TRBV4-1; d_call: .; j_call: TRBJ2-7; cdr3_aa: ASSQNTGGTYEQY
v_call: TRBV28; d_call: .; j_call: TRBJ1-2; cdr3_aa: ASSVIGNGYT
v_call: TRBV9; d_call: .; j_call: TRBJ1-6; cdr3_aa: ASKRTDNSPLH
v_call: TRBV12-3/TRBV12-4; d_call: .; j_call: TRBJ2-2; cdr3_aa: ASSPRWGATNTGELF
v_call: TRBV28; d_call: .; j_call: TRBJ1-2; cdr3_aa: AISLLGAYT
v_call: TRBV5-1; d_call: .; j_call: TRBJ2-7; cdr3_aa: ASSKTGSDEQY
v_call: TRBV6-1; d_call: TRBD1; j_call: TRBJ1-2; cdr3_aa: ASTPGDRVYGYT
v_call: TRBV6-5; d_call: .; j_call: TRBJ2-7; cdr3_aa: ASSYWAASSYEQY
v_call: TRBV20-1; d_call: .; j_call: TRBJ2-5; cdr3_aa: SARETGFLETQY
v_call: TRBV5-1; d_call: TRBD1; j_call: TRBJ2-5; cdr3_aa: ASSQGQGFGETQY
v_call: TRBV20-1; d_call: .; j_call: TRBJ1-2; cdr3_aa: SVLEVYVNYGYT
v_call: TRBV3-1; d_call: .; j_call: TRBJ2-7; cdr3_aa: ASSTRPATPYEQY
v_call: TRBV5-1; d_call: .; j_call: TRBJ2-1; cdr3_aa: ASSPKGGSSYNEQF
v_call: TRBV12-3/TRBV12-4; d_call: TRBD2; j_call: TRBJ2-1; cdr3_aa: ASSFTGGPFNEQF
v_call: TRBV4-1; d_call: TRBD2; j_call: TRBJ2-3; cdr3_aa: ASSRGGLAGNTDTQY
v_call: TRBV28; d_call: TRBD1; j_call: TRBJ1-6; cdr3_aa: ASSTTGTGGVISPLH
v_call: TRBV7-3; d_call: .; j_call: TRBJ2-1; cdr3_aa: ASSFGRSEQF
v_call: TRBV20-1; d_call: .; j_call: TRBJ2-2; cdr3_aa: SGKDSFTGELF
v_call: TRBV11-1; d_call: TRBD2; j_call: TRBJ2-1; cdr3_aa: ASSSTSGAYNEQF
v_call: TRBV7-2; d_call: .; j_call: TRBJ2-5; cdr3_aa: ASSLAGGQETQY
v_call: TRBV10-3; d_call: .; j_call: TRBJ2-4; cdr3_aa: AISEGDRDLLAKNIQY
v_call: TRBV5-1; d_call: TRBD1; j_call: TRBJ2-2; cdr3_aa: GSRTGIVDTGELF
v_call: TRBV29-1; d_call: .; j_call: TRBJ1-1; cdr3_aa: SEHRESNTEAF
v_call: TRBV3-1; d_call: TRBD1; j_call: TRBJ1-6; cdr3_aa: ASSSRTGGNSPLH
v_call: TRBV19; d_call: TRBD2; j_call: TRBJ2-2; cdr3_aa: ASSASTSVAGELF
v_call: TRBV30; d_call: .; j_call: TRBJ1-1; cdr3_aa: ALNLMNTEAF
v_call: TRBV11-2; d_call: TRBD1; j_call: TRBJ1-2; cdr3_aa: ASSLGGTGDSFNYGYT
v_call: TRBV28; d_call: TRBD1; j_call: TRBJ1-1; cdr3_aa: ASSYGQAAEAF
v_call: TRBV24-1; d_call: .; j_call: TRBJ2-5; cdr3_aa: ATSALEGTQY
v_call: TRBV6-1; d_call: .; j_call: TRBJ1-3; cdr3_aa: AGKGPESGNTIY
v_call: TRBV6-1; d_call: .; j_call: TRBJ2-1; cdr3_aa: VSSAVLAGEGNEQF
v_call: TRBV9; d_call: TRBD1; j_call: TRBJ1-1; cdr3_aa: ASSPQGGTEAF
v_call: TRBV6-1; d_call: TRBD2; j_call: TRBJ2-5; cdr3_aa: ASKGLSVRQETQY
v_call: TRBV12-3/TRBV12-4; d_call: .; j_call: TRBJ1-1; cdr3_aa: ASSPDRFEAF
v_call: TRBV7-9; d_call: .; j_call: TRBJ2-3; cdr3_aa: ASSLGQSSDTQY
v_call: TRBV25-1; d_call: .; j_call: TRBJ2-2; cdr3_aa: ASSRRDIASGELF
v_call: TRBV6-1; d_call: .; j_call: TRBJ2-7; cdr3_aa: ASRHGGWEQY
v_call: TRBV20-1; d_call: .; j_call: TRBJ1-1; cdr3_aa: SARGDPMNTEAF
v_call: TRBV9; d_call: .; j_call: TRBJ2-5; cdr3_aa: ASSSQVGWAQETQY
v_call: TRBV20-1; d_call: TRBD1; j_call: TRBJ2-7; cdr3_aa: SARGKRDSLYSGQY
v_call: TRBV3-1; d_call: .; j_call: TRBJ1-4; cdr3_aa: ASSRGRTMGKLF
v_call: TRBV9; d_call: .; j_call: TRBJ2-1; cdr3_aa: ASSISWVGDEQF
v_call: TRBV6-1; d_call: TRBD2; j_call: TRBJ2-1; cdr3_aa: ASSERRGSEQF
v_call: TRBV20-1; d_call: TRBD2; j_call: TRBJ2-7; cdr3_aa: SANEAGVTYEQY
v_call: TRBV6-1; d_call: .; j_call: TRBJ2-5; cdr3_aa: ASSKTLQETQY
v_call: TRBV24-1; d_call: .; j_call: TRBJ2-3; cdr3_aa: ATSLNRDGGRNTQY
v_call: TRBV5-1; d_call: .; j_call: TRBJ2-7; cdr3_aa: ASSFEHGAYEQY
v_call: TRBV27; d_call: .; j_call: TRBJ1-1; cdr3_aa: ASSFQGRNTEAF
v_call: TRBV6-6; d_call: TRBD2; j_call: TRBJ2-3; cdr3_aa: ASSYRLAPTDTQY
v_call: TRBV19; d_call: .; j_call: TRBJ2-5; cdr3_aa: ASSRWERETQY